The subject of this entry is one TCR beta chain. Its antigen specificity is not known. Base qualities were left out, and no much larger clone turns up one base away. Other nucleotide sequences from this sample produce the same CDR3. In the paper's terms, the treatment or condition label means: roughly 19 received Ad26.COV2.S at low or high dose, single or two shots; 5 received placebo; per-sample allocation not given. Repertoires of vaccine and placebo recipients were sequenced from samples taken on day 63 after the first injection. Cohort 1b enrolled roughly 25 adults aged 18-55 years at a single site in Boston, USA, between 29 July and 7 August 2020. Ad26.COV2.S was a replication-incompetent adenovirus type 26 vector that expressed a prefusion-stabilized SARS-CoV-2 spike protein derived from the original Wuhan strain. CDR1 and CDR2 are drawn from the germline V gene (reference sequence): GTSNPN, SVGIG. V loses 0 bases of germline sequence and J loses 4 bases, and the interval between the two ends is 7 bases. From the cysteine up to the phenylalanine, the CDR3 has a length of 12 residues. Just the 36-base CDR3 DNA is kept, in frame starting at base 1.

This record belongs to a study of Ad26.COV2.S vaccination and SARS-CoV-2 variants listed by TCRdb under 2021. In the study overall: Donors in the vaccine arm were drawn from COV1001, a phase I-IIa trial of Ad26.COV2.S in healthy adults that was multicentre, randomized, double-blind and placebo-controlled. Ad26.COV2.S was administered intramuscularly at 5 x 10^10 or 1 x 10^11 viral particles, either as a single shot or as two shots given 56 days apart. Sequencing of the TCRbeta repertoire served to evaluate the specificity and breadth of SARS-CoV-2-reactive T cell receptors following Ad26.COV2.S vaccination. The TCR-sequenced set comprised about 32 samples: some 20 Ad26.COV2.S vaccine recipients, 5 placebo recipients and 8 SARS-CoV-2 convalescent individuals. Participants in the trial were split at random into five groups of five each, receiving low-dose or high-dose Ad26.COV2.S once or twice, or else placebo on both occasions. Investigators remained blinded to trial group allocation during experiments and outcome assessment.

What the research found in general, with its limitations: The study was not powered for comparison of responses between vaccine doses or regimens. According to the authors, total T cell responses may have been underestimated by the TCR breadth and depth analyses. Ad26.COV2.S recipients had higher spike-specific TCR breadth than placebo recipients (P = 0.0014). Comparable non-spike TCR breadth was observed between vaccine and placebo recipients, consistent with only spike being contained in the vaccine. After vaccination, spike-specific CD8+ and CD4+ T cell responses were reported to show substantial breadth.

TCRbeta CDR3 regions were sequenced with the immunoSEQ Assay. After extraction, genomic DNA underwent amplification by bias-controlled multiplex PCR, followed by high-throughput sequencing. Regarding the original processing steps: To quantify the absolute abundance of every unique TCRbeta CDR3 region, sequences were collapsed and filtered. T cell fraction was estimated by normalization of TCRbeta template counts to usable DNA, with usable DNA being measured through amplification of reference genes present in all nucleated cells. Repertoire TCRs were annotated as SARS-CoV-2-specific when V gene, CDR3 amino acid sequence and J gene were exactly matched to a known reactive TCR set. The reference SARS-CoV-2 TCR set was obtained from MIRA and was filtered for enrichment in COVID-19-positive ImmuneCODE repertoires, whereby public or cross-reactive TCRs were removed. Using the MIRA antigens, annotated TCRs were further analysed by specific ORF or by position within an ORF. Depth was the summed frequency of annotated unique rearrangements, while breadth was defined as annotated unique rearrangements over total unique productive rearrangements. Two-sided Wilcoxon rank-sum tests were used to compare TCR breadth between groups. TCRdb took over this immuneACCESS table, retaining in-frame rearrangements with V and J assigned. Such tables are incomplete; in checked studies, under half of the missing clones stem from an unresolved V gene, and the remainder is unexplained. V and J calls and clone size are those listed in that table; D and trimming were worked out from the DNA. Within this sample are about 480,000 clones, with roughly 85% of them counted one time only. 9.5% to 15% of the sample is taken by the ten largest.

The chain couples TRBV30 to TRBJ2-7; the D gene is not confidently resolved. The input for sequencing was peripheral blood, taken in a trial of Ad26.COV2.S vaccine versus placebo. This receptor was obtained from a person aged 18-60 years who received the Ad26.COV2.S COVID-19 vaccine or a placebo. The DNA reads TGTGCCTGGAGTGTTGGGGTTTACGAGCAGTACTTC. Its coded protein is CAWSVGVYEQYF. Extended through the reference TRBV30 and TRBJ2-7 proteins, this CDR3 yields the full variable domain: SQTIHQWPATLVQPVGSPLSLECTVEGTSNPNLYWYRQAAGRGLQLLFYSVGIGQISSEVPQNLSASRPQDRQFILSSKKLLLSDSGFYLCAWSVGVYEQYFGPGTRLTVT.